The 20 T cell receptor beta chains in this list originate from one sample, sequenced in a study of vaccination and CD4 T cells after COVID-19. Their recognized antigens are unknown. Treatment specified: roughly 10-day PBMC culture with coronavirus spike peptide pools or control peptides (ViraFEST assay). The Oncomine TCR Beta short-read assay generated sequence data from the DNA of cultured CD4+ T cells. MiXCR, run by TCRdb on the PCR reads, gives a single entry per CDR3 protein. The sample has some 14,000 distinct CDR3 sequences; 40% are singletons. The sample comprised CD4+ T cells from blood, cultured in vitro. These receptors came from a human donor who had recovered from COVID-19.

Here the CDR3 reads CASVGGGGLETQYF. The CDR3 nucleotides are TGTGCCAGCGTCGGAGGAGGGGGCTTGGAGACCCAGTACTTC. V and J are TRBV6-2 or TRBV6-3 and TRBJ2-5; TRBD1 is a possible D gene (7 bases). The V gene lost 8 bases and the J gene lost 5 bases, with 18 bases spanning the gap. Germline lookup yields CDR1 MNHEY and CDR2 SVGEGT. The CDR3 has 14 amino acids.

This clonotype was recorded a few times. The J gene is TRBJ2-7, the V gene TRBV28; 7 bases line up with TRBD1. The CDR3 length is 13 residues. V was pared by 5 bases and J by 7 bases, with 8 bases of the junction left unmatched. The V gene's germline CDR1 is MDHEN and CDR2 SYDVKM. In nucleotides, the CDR3 is TGTGCCAGCAGTAGACAGGGAATGTTGGAGCAGTACTTC. It encodes CASSRQGMLEQYF.

This sequence joins TRBV7-2 and TRBJ2-3, with D unresolved. Germline CDR1 SGHTA, CDR2 FQGNSA. The CDR3 loop spans 14 amino acids. V was shortened by 5 bases and J by 2 bases, with 11 bases between the two germline ends. CDR3 protein: CASSSDSYTDTQYF. DNA of the CDR3: TGTGCCAGCAGCAGCGACTCTTACACAGATACGCAGTATTTT.

In its sample, this clonotype was seen a few times. This chain links TRBV7-2 with TRBJ1-5, with 9 bases fitting TRBD1. The V segment lost 5 bases and the J segment 3 bases; nucleotides outside the gene matches: 5. This CDR3 spans 15 amino acids. CDR1 and CDR2 (germline): SGHTA, FQGNSA. The CDR3 region has the DNA TGTGCCAGCAGCCTACAGGGGGCCATCAATCAGCCCCAGCATTTT. As protein: CASSLQGAINQPQHF.

There are a few counts of this clonotype. V gene TRBV7-2 combines with J gene TRBJ2-6, with 8 bases fitting TRBD1. Trimming cost V 4 bases and J 3 bases; bases outside gene matches: 2. The CDR3 loop spans 15 amino acids. Germline values: CDR1 SGHTA, CDR2 FQGNSA. CDR3 protein: CASSSTGDGANVLTF. The DNA for the CDR3 is TGTGCCAGCAGCTCGACAGGGGATGGGGCCAACGTCCTGACTTTC. The full variable domain, rest sourced from reference TRBV7-2 and TRBJ2-6, is GAGVSQSPSNKVTEKGKDVELRCDPISGHTALYWYRQSLGQGLEFLIYFQGNSAPDKSGLPSDRFSAERTGGSVSTLTIQRTQQEDSAVYLCASSSTGDGANVLTFGAGSRLTVL.

This clonotype has just a few counts. CDR3 DNA sequence: TGTGCCAGCAGCTTTTTAGACCGCGGAAAGTTCTTC. This codes for CASSFLDRGKFF. The chain employs TRBV7-2 and TRBJ2-1; D unclear. The length of the CDR3 is 12 residues. The ends were cut back, 3 bases at V and 14 bases at J, with 14 bases in the middle. CDR1 and CDR2 from the germline V gene are SGHTA and FQGNSA.

V gene TRBV6-1 combines with J gene TRBJ2-5; 8 bases align to TRBD1. V lost 6 bases, J lost 1 base, and 4 bases stayed unmatched. This CDR3 region has 14 residues. Germline-derived CDR1 and CDR2 are MNHNS and SASEGT. CDR3 DNA: TGTGCCAGCAGCTTCGGGACAGGCCAAGAGACCCAGTACTTC. Protein sequence: CASSFGTGQETQYF.

The genes are TRBV7-6 and TRBJ1-6; D remains ambiguous. This CDR3 is built from 13 residues. Germline CDR1 is SGHVS and CDR2 is FNYEAQ. Trimming removed 3 bases at V and 10 bases at J, with 10 bases between. CDR3 protein: CASSLGPGSPLHF. CDR3 bases: TGTGCCAGCAGCTTGGGTCCCGGATCACCCCTCCACTTT.

The table lists this clonotype with a few counts. The chain uses TRBV30 and TRBJ1-2; 8 bases fit TRBD1. Germline CDR1 is GTSNPN and CDR2 is SVGIG (reference sequence). The CDR3 runs 13 residues. V lost 4 bases, J lost 4 bases, and 5 bases stayed unmatched. CDR3: CAWTSQGVYGYTF. The CDR3 DNA reads TGTGCCTGGACCTCACAGGGGGTCTATGGCTACACCTTC.

This chain uses TRBV27 with TRBJ2-3; D not resolved. CDR3 length: 12 residues. V was clipped by 8 bases and J by 3 bases, with 9 bases between them. Germline lookup yields CDR1 MNHEY and CDR2 SMNVEV (reference sequence). The CDR3 DNA is TGTGCCAGCGGAGACTTTACAGATACGCAGTATTTT. It specifies CASGDFTDTQYF.

The chain couples TRBV6-1 to TRBJ1-2, with 11 positions matching TRBD1. Per germline, CDR1 MNHNS and CDR2 SASEGT. This CDR3 has 15 residues. Trimming removed 2 bases from V and 6 bases from J; junction bases left unmatched: 5. The CDR3, as DNA: TGTGCCAGCAGTGAAAGGACAGGGGGCTCCAATGGCTACACCTTC. This encodes CASSERTGGSNGYTF.

J is TRBJ1-1 and V is TRBV2, with D maybe TRBD1 (6 bases). This CDR3 spans 15 amino acids. Trimming pared 2 bases from V and 3 bases from J, leaving 13 bases between. CDR1 is SNHLY and CDR2 is FYNNEI in the germline V gene. In nucleotides, the CDR3 is TGTGCCAGCAGTGAATGGATGAACAGGGACACTGAAGCTTTCTTT. Translation: CASSEWMNRDTEAFF. The whole variable domain, remainder taken from reference TRBV2 and TRBJ1-1, is EPEVTQTPSHQVTQMGQEVILRCVPISNHLYFYWYRQILGQKVEFLVSFYNNEISEKSEIFDDQFSVERPDGSNFTLKIRSTKLEDSAMYFCASSEWMNRDTEAFFGQGTRLTVV.

The rearrangement uses TRBV6-5 and TRBJ2-2; TRBD1 is a possible D gene (6 bases). The V gene lost 0 bases and the J gene lost 2 bases, with 10 bases spanning the gap. This CDR3 is 16 amino acids long. Germline lookup yields CDR1 MNHEY and CDR2 SVGAGI. CDR3 coding DNA: TGTGCCAGCAGTTACTCCCGGACAGTTAACACCGGGGAGCTGTTTTTT. Translated, it gives CASSYSRTVNTGELFF.

The genes are TRBV20-1 and TRBJ1-6, with TRBD1 matching over 9 bases. Trimming at V came to 2 bases and at J to 9 bases, leaving 8 bases not matched to a gene. The length of the CDR3 is 15 residues. In germline, CDR1 is DFQATT, CDR2 SNEGSKA (reference sequence). CDR3 residues: CSARPAGQGSSPLHF. The DNA for the CDR3 is TGCAGTGCTAGACCTGCCGGACAGGGGAGTTCACCCCTCCACTTT.

This clonotype occurred a few times. The V gene is TRBV5-6, the J gene TRBJ1-1; 7 nucleotides align to TRBD1. This CDR3 is built from 14 residues. Germline V gene sequence: CDR1 SGHDT, CDR2 YYEEEE. Germline trimming cut 2 bases from V and 5 bases from J; bases unmatched to any gene: 6. This chain's CDR3 is CASSLGQTGTEAFF. The CDR3 nucleotides are TGTGCCAGCAGCTTAGGGCAGACAGGGACTGAAGCTTTCTTT.

This chain uses TRBV2 with TRBJ1-5, with D perhaps matching TRBD1 (6 bases). The CDR3 consists of 14 residues. Germline lookup yields CDR1 SNHLY and CDR2 FYNNEI. V was shortened by 5 bases and J by 2 bases, with 10 bases between the two germline ends. The CDR3 loop is CASSNRAGNQPQHF. The CDR3 DNA sequence: TGTGCCAGCAGTAACAGGGCCGGCAATCAGCCCCAGCATTTT.

This chain connects TRBV20-1 to TRBJ2-7; 8 bases are a match to TRBD2. The ends lost 6 bases at V and 4 bases at J; junction bases unmatched: 14. This CDR3 is 15 amino acids long. The V gene's germline CDR1 is DFQATT and CDR2 SNEGSKA (reference sequence). CDR3 sequence: CSARKSGSATYEQYF. The CDR3 region has the DNA TGCAGTGCCCGGAAAAGCGGGAGTGCTACTTACGAGCAGTACTTC.

This chain's CDR3 is CSARAGGGGTDTQYF. CDR3 DNA sequence: TGCAGTGCTAGAGCCGGGGGGGGAGGAACAGATACGCAGTATTTT. This rearrangement joins TRBV20-1 to TRBJ2-3; 8 nucleotides match TRBD2. CDR3 length: 15 residues. Germline loops: CDR1 DFQATT, CDR2 SNEGSKA (reference sequence). J lost 3 bases, V lost 1 base, and 6 bases had no gene match.

This clonotype came up a few times. V usage is TRBV7-8 and J usage is TRBJ1-1, with a tentative D call TRBD1 (5 bases). The CDR3 loop spans 15 amino acids. Trimming pared 4 bases from V and 6 bases from J, leaving 18 bases between. Germline V gives CDR1 SGHVS, CDR2 FQNEAQ. The CDR3 region is CASSSGGTRKAEAFF. In DNA, the CDR3 is TGTGCCAGCAGCTCCGGCGGGACCCGAAAGGCTGAAGCTTTCTTT.

In its sample, this clonotype was seen a few times. The V and J genes are TRBV7-2 and TRBJ2-4; D is unresolved. Trimming took off 5 bases at V and 5 bases at J, with 16 bases between the two ends. Germline V lookup: CDR1 SGHTA, CDR2 FQGNSA. The length of the CDR3 is 15 residues. CDR3 protein: CASSPADTGQNIQYF. The CDR3 DNA follows: TGTGCCAGCAGCCCCGCCGACACGGGCCAAAACATTCAGTACTTC.